This entry lists 28 T cell receptor beta chains sequenced from one sample in a study of Graves' ophthalmopathy and Graves' hyperthyroidism. The authors amplified TCR beta CDR3 regions, and they did so from RNA transcripts for repertoire sequencing. HTBI-primed first-round RT-PCR preceded second-round multiplex PCR. TCRdb analysed the multiplex PCR reads with MiXCR anew, one entry per CDR3 protein. Among 560,000 or so distinct CDR3 sequences listed, about 40% were seen once. The specimen was peripheral blood or thyroid tissue (not recorded which). These receptors were taken from an adult man with Graves' hyperthyroidism.

This chain uses TRBV4-1 with TRBJ1-4; D remains unclear. Germline V CDR1 and CDR2: MGHRA, YSYEKL. V lost 4 bases to trimming and J lost 5 bases, with 11 bases between them. This CDR3 is 14 amino acids long. The CDR3 sequence is CASSREEVNEKLFF. CDR3 nucleotides: TGCGCCAGCAGCCGAGAGGAAGTAAATGAAAAACTGTTTTTT.

The rearrangement joins TRBV7-2 to TRBJ1-1, with 9 bases that match TRBD1. Trimming took 5 bases from V and 1 from J; bases not matched to a gene: 8. Germline V gene lookup returns CDR1 SGHTA and CDR2 FQGNSA. CDR3 length: 16 residues. CDR3 coding DNA: TGTGCCAGCAGCACCTATACAGGGGGCGGGAACACTGAAGCTTTCTTT. It yields the protein CASSTYTGGGNTEAFF. The variable domain in full, completed from reference TRBV7-2 and TRBJ1-1, reads GAGVSQSPSNKVTEKGKDVELRCDPISGHTALYWYRQSLGQGLEFLIYFQGNSAPDKSGLPSDRFSAERTGGSVSTLTIQRTQQEDSAVYLCASSTYTGGGNTEAFFGQGTRLTVV.

The rearrangement links TRBV25-1 to TRBJ2-7, with TRBD1 as a possible D gene (5 bases). This CDR3 has 14 residues. V was shortened by 4 bases and J by 7 bases, with 17 bases between the two germline ends. Germline assignment: CDR1 MGHDK and CDR2 SYGVNS. The CDR3 reads CASSADRTYNEQYF. In nucleotides, the CDR3 is TGTGCCAGCAGTGCAGACAGAACTTACAATGAGCAGTACTTC.

This clonotype was observed at least ten times. The rearrangement joins TRBV7-9 to TRBJ1-1, with D perhaps TRBD1 (6 bases). V was clipped by 1 base and J by 1 base, with 13 bases between them. The CDR3 runs 16 residues. Germline V lookup: CDR1 SEHNR, CDR2 FQNEAQ (reference sequence). The CDR3 sequence: CASSLVSQGRNTEAFF. For the CDR3, the DNA is TGTGCCAGCAGCTTAGTCTCTCAGGGGCGGAACACTGAAGCTTTCTTT. Full variable domain (remainder filled in from reference TRBV7-9 and TRBJ1-1): DTGVSQNPRHKITKRGQNVTFRCDPISEHNRLYWYRQTLGQGPEFLTYFQNEAQLEKSRLLSDRFSAERPKGSFSTLEIQRTEQGDSAMYLCASSLVSQGRNTEAFFGQGTRLTVV.

This clonotype has only a few counts. This chain joins TRBV6-5 and TRBJ1-4; D possibly corresponds to TRBD1 (6 bases). The V end was cut by 2 bases, the J end by 6 bases, with 13 bases between. The CDR3 sequence is 15 residues long. Germline loops: CDR1 MNHEY, CDR2 SVGAGI. This CDR3 reads CASSYTGGSHEKLFF. CDR3 DNA: TGTGCCAGCAGTTACACGGGGGGCTCGCATGAAAAACTGTTTTTT.

This clonotype has a count of ten or more. The chain joins TRBV9 to TRBJ1-5; no clear D. The CDR3 runs 15 residues. V lost 4 bases and J lost 3, with 14 bases in between. Germline V CDR1 and CDR2: SGDLS, YYNGEE. The CDR3 protein is CASSPREGYNQPQHF. In nucleotides, the CDR3 is TGTGCCAGCAGCCCCCGTGAAGGGTACAATCAGCCCCAGCATTTT.

V and J are TRBV18 and TRBJ1-1; tentative D call: TRBD1 (6 bases). Germline CDR1 and CDR2: KGHSH and LQKENI. The V end was cut by 0 bases, the J end by 5 bases, with 13 bases between. This CDR3 is 15 amino acids long. The CDR3 protein is CASSPPAGDGTEAFF. The CDR3, as DNA: TGTGCCAGCTCACCACCGGCAGGGGATGGGACTGAAGCTTTCTTT.

The rearrangement uses TRBV25-1 and TRBJ1-1; D not resolved. Germline V CDR1 and CDR2: MGHDK, SYGVNS. V was cut by 4 bases and J by 3 bases, with 18 bases left in between. The CDR3 loop spans 16 amino acids. CDR3 bases: TGTGCCAGCAGTGCCAACACCATTAGGGTAGACACTGAAGCTTTCTTT. It specifies CASSANTIRVDTEAFF.

This clonotype was seen at least ten times. This chain connects TRBV20-1 to TRBJ1-5; 10 bases align to TRBD1. Germline CDR1 is DFQATT and CDR2 is SNEGSKA (reference sequence). CDR3 length: 16 residues. V was pared by 0 bases and J by 2 bases, with 4 bases of the junction left unmatched. The CDR3 sequence is CSARDRGTGGNQPQHF. The CDR3 nucleotides are TGCAGTGCTAGAGATCGGGGGACAGGGGGCAATCAGCCCCAGCATTTT.

This chain joins TRBV6-1 and TRBJ1-1; perhaps TRBD1 as D (5 bases). The CDR3 extends over 15 amino acids. Germline V gene sequence: CDR1 MNHNS, CDR2 SASEGT. Trimming pared 4 bases from V and 0 bases from J, leaving 12 bases between. The CDR3 DNA is TGTGCCAGCAGTGTCCGACAGACCTTGAACACTGAAGCTTTCTTT. Protein sequence: CASSVRQTLNTEAFF.

In its sample, this clonotype was seen many times. The chain couples TRBV2 to TRBJ1-5, with 8 bases that match TRBD1. The length of the CDR3 is 15 residues. Germline V lookup: CDR1 SNHLY, CDR2 FYNNEI. V lost 4 bases, J lost 7 bases, and 9 bases stayed unmatched. CDR3: CASSVSDRVKQPQHF. For the CDR3, the DNA is TGTGCCAGCAGTGTTTCGGACAGGGTGAAACAGCCCCAGCATTTT.

This clonotype was observed many times. V usage is TRBV5-6 and J usage is TRBJ2-7, with TRBD2 identical over 16 bases. Germline V CDR1 and CDR2: SGHDT, YYEEEE. V lost 4 bases, J lost 4 bases, and 8 bases stayed unmatched. The CDR3 is made up of 17 amino acids. CDR3 protein: CASSPGLAGGPRYEQYF. CDR3 nucleotides: TGTGCCAGCAGCCCGGGACTAGCGGGAGGGCCGCGGTACGAGCAGTACTTC.

The CDR3 loop reads CASSIGQGSTGANVLTF. In DNA form, the CDR3 reads TGTGCCAGTAGTATAGGACAGGGGTCAACTGGGGCCAACGTCCTGACTTTC. The chain recombines TRBV19 with TRBJ2-6; 8 bases fit TRBD1. CDR1 LNHDA and CDR2 SQIVND come from the germline V gene (reference sequence). The CDR3 has 17 residues. V dropped 1 base and J dropped 2; count of bases not matched to a gene: 4.

Turning to this clonotype: It is unclear where the CDR3 begins or ends on the DNA, so no DNA is shown, and the CDR3 is as TCRdb lists it. The gene calls are TRBV19 and TRBJ2-5; the DNA was not used to check the table's D call, TRBD1. Ends included, the CDR3 has 14 residues. Germline CDR1 and CDR2: LNHDA and SQIVND (reference sequence). CDR3 sequence: CASSFGAGIDTQYF.

This chain links TRBV20-1 with TRBJ2-3, with D possibly being TRBD2 (5 bases). V gave up 3 bases and J gave up 0 bases, with 10 bases separating them. Germline CDR1 is DFQATT and CDR2 is SNEGSKA (reference sequence). The CDR3 is 14 amino acids. The chain's CDR3 is CSASKDSSTDTQYF. The DNA of the CDR3 is TGCAGTGCTAGTAAGGACTCTAGCACAGATACGCAGTATTTT.

CDR3 coding DNA: TGCGCCAGCAGCTTGTTCGGGAGTAACGGCAATCAGCCCCAGCATTTT. It translates to CASSLFGSNGNQPQHF. This chain uses TRBV5-1 with TRBJ1-5; D not resolved. The CDR3 spans 16 residues. Germline CDR1 and CDR2: SGHRS and YFSETQ. V was trimmed by 1 base and J by 2 bases, leaving 13 bases between them.

This clonotype occurred once. The chain employs TRBV3-1 and TRBJ1-1, with D possibly TRBD1 on 6 matching bases. Trimming shortened V by 8 bases and J by 0 bases, and 16 bases separated the two germline ends. CDR3 size: 15 residues. Per germline, CDR1 LGHDT and CDR2 YNNKEL (reference sequence). In DNA form, the CDR3 reads TGTGCCAGCCGGGGGGCGCGGCCTCTGAACACTGAAGCTTTCTTT. Translation: CASRGARPLNTEAFF.

Ten or more counts support this clonotype. The gene calls are TRBV29-1 and TRBJ1-4; a possible D gene is TRBD1 (5 bases). In germline, CDR1 is SQVTM, CDR2 ANQGSEA. V lost 2 bases to trimming and J lost 4 bases, with 8 bases between them. This CDR3 is 13 amino acids long. The CDR3 nucleotides are TGCAGCGTTGAAAGGGGAGTTAATGAAAAACTGTTTTTT. Its translation is CSVERGVNEKLFF.

About this clonotype itself: Possible read error: a much larger clone is one base away. Written as DNA, the CDR3 is TGCGCCAGCAGGATAGCGGGGGAGCAGTGCTTC. This translates into CASRIAGEQCF. The rearrangement links TRBV5-1 to TRBJ2-7; 9 bases match TRBD2. Germline assignment: CDR1 SGHRS and CDR2 YFSETQ. The CDR3 is 11 residues long.

The V and J genes are TRBV7-9 and TRBJ2-5; perhaps TRBD2 as D (6 bases). Germline V lookup: CDR1 SEHNR, CDR2 FQNEAQ (reference sequence). This CDR3 has 15 amino acids. V lost 0 bases and J lost 5, with 13 bases in between. The CDR3 loop reads CASSLAQGGGETQYF. Here the CDR3 DNA reads TGTGCCAGCAGCTTAGCGCAGGGAGGAGGGGAGACCCAGTACTTC.

This clonotype has a count of ten or more. The J gene is TRBJ1-2, the V gene TRBV6-5, with D maybe TRBD1 (6 bases). V was trimmed by 5 bases and J by 6 bases, leaving 16 bases between them. The CDR3 length is 14 residues. Germline-derived CDR1 and CDR2 are MNHEY and SVGAGI. The DNA for the CDR3 is TGTGCCAGCAGTGAAAGCGGGGGGCTGGATGGCTACACCTTC. This gives the protein CASSESGGLDGYTF.

The table lists this clonotype with many counts. The chain recombines TRBV6-6 with TRBJ1-6; 7 nucleotides agree with TRBD1. V was pared by 5 bases and J by 7 bases, with 11 bases of the junction left unmatched. The CDR3 covers 16 residues. Germline CDR1 is MNHNY and CDR2 is SVGAGI (reference sequence). The CDR3 sequence is CASSRIDRAANSPLHF. In DNA, the CDR3 is TGTGCCAGCAGTCGGATCGACAGGGCGGCAAATTCACCCCTCCACTTT.

At least ten counts were recorded for this clonotype. The J gene is TRBJ2-5, the V gene TRBV20-1; TRBD2 agrees at 7 bases. With V trimmed by 5 bases and J by 2 bases, 17 bases remained unmatched. The germline V gene encodes CDR1 DFQATT and CDR2 SNEGSKA (reference sequence). The CDR3 totals 17 residues. CDR3 coding DNA: TGCAGTGCTGGGGGGGTACGGGACTACGGATCGCAAGAGACCCAGTACTTC. It specifies CSAGGVRDYGSQETQYF.

This chain joins TRBV10-1 and TRBJ1-2; 9 bases are shared with TRBD1. V lost 6 bases to trimming and J lost 13 bases; unmatched junction nucleotides: 9. The CDR3 spans 12 residues. Germline loops: CDR1 WNHNN, CDR2 SYGVQD (reference sequence). Written as DNA, the CDR3 is TGCGCCAGCAGCCCTTGGACAGGGGAGTGCACCTTC. It translates to CASSPWTGECTF.

This clonotype has just one count. This chain links TRBV7-9 with TRBJ1-3, with a possible D match to TRBD1 (6 bases). Trimming stripped 3 bases from V and 7 bases from J, with 16 bases between. Germline CDR1 is SEHNR and CDR2 is FQNEAQ (reference sequence). The CDR3 contains 15 residues. The CDR3 sequence: CASSFSRQAMNTIYF. DNA of the CDR3: TGTGCCAGCAGCTTCTCCCGACAGGCAATGAACACCATATATTTT. Drawing the rest from reference TRBV7-9 and TRBJ1-3, the complete variable domain is DTGVSQNPRHKITKRGQNVTFRCDPISEHNRLYWYRQTLGQGPEFLTYFQNEAQLEKSRLLSDRFSAERPKGSFSTLEIQRTEQGDSAMYLCASSFSRQAMNTIYFGEGSWLTVV.

This clonotype came up a few times. This chain uses TRBV20-1 with TRBJ2-3, with 7 bases aligning to TRBD2. Germline V CDR1 and CDR2: DFQATT, SNEGSKA (reference sequence). The CDR3 covers 15 residues. V dropped 0 bases and J dropped 3; count of bases not matched to a gene: 6. The CDR3 loop reads CSARDPGGSTDTQYF. The CDR3 DNA reads TGCAGTGCTAGAGATCCGGGCGGGAGTACAGATACGCAGTATTTT.

This clonotype occurred a few times. CDR3 loop: CASSLILVQGNTEAFF. CDR3 sequence (DNA): TGTGCCAGCAGCTTAATTTTGGTCCAGGGGAACACTGAAGCTTTCTTT. This sequence joins TRBV7-8 and TRBJ1-1; TRBD1 might be the D (5 bases). The CDR3 loop spans 16 amino acids. CDR1 is SGHVS, CDR2 FQNEAQ, per germline. V shed 2 bases and J shed 1 base, with 14 bases lying between them.

In regard to this clonotype: Germline is not matched at one junction end, which may reflect a read error. The V call is TRBV4-2, the J call TRBJ1-2; D is perhaps TRBD1 (6 bases). Germline CDR1 LGHNA, CDR2 YNFKEQ. This CDR3 is 14 amino acids long. The CDR3 DNA is TGTACCAGCAGTTTTGGACAGTCCAACTATGGCTACACCTTC. It yields the protein CTSSFGQSNYGYTF.